This TCR beta chain appears in the sequencing data of a study of T cell changes during pregnancy in multiple sclerosis. The table came from immunoSEQ multiplex PCR; TCRdb's copy has only in-frame clones and leaves some out. This sample has some 55,000 clones, with around 87% found just once. The germline gives CDR1 MDHEN, CDR2 SYDVKM. The CDR3 runs to 16 residues. V shed 5 bases and J shed 5 bases, with 21 bases lying between them. What was sequenced was peripheral blood from another person, used as feeder cells. This chain links TRBV28 with TRBJ1-1; D is unresolved. This TCR was recovered from a human donor whose cells served as feeder cells for cultures in a pregnancy study. CDR3 nucleotide sequence: TGTGCCAGCAGTGTAGGGAGTTTCCGCAGAAAGACTGAAGCTTTCTTT. Translated: CASSVGSFRRKTEAFF. The full variable domain, in which reference TRBV28 and TRBJ1-1 provide the parts outside the CDR3, is DVKVTQSSRYLVKRTGEKVFLECVQDMDHENMFWYRQDPGLGLRLIYFSYDVKMKEKGDIPEGYSVSREKKERFSLILESASTNQTSMYLCASSVGSFRRKTEAFFGQGTRLTVV.